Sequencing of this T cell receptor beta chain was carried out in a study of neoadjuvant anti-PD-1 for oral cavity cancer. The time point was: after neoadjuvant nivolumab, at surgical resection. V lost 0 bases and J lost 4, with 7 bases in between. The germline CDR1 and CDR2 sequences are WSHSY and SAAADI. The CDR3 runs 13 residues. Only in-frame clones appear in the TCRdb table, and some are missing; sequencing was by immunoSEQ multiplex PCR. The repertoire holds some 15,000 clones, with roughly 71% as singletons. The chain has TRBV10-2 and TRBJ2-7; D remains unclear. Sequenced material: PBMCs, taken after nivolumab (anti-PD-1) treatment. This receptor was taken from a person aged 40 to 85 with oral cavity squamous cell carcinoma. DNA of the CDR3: TGCGCCAGCAGTGAGTCGGGTTGGTACGAGCAGTACTTC. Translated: CASSESGWYEQYF.